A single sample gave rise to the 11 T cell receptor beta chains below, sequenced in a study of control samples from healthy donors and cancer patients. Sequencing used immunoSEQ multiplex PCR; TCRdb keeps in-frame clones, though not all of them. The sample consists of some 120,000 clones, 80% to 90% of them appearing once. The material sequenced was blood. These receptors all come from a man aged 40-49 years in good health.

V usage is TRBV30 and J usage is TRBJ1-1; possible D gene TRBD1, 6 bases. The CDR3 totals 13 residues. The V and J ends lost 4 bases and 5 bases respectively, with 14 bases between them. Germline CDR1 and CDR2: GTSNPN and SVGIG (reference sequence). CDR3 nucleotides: TGTGCCTGGATCACCTCGCAGGGGACTGAAGCTTTCTTT. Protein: CAWITSQGTEAFF.

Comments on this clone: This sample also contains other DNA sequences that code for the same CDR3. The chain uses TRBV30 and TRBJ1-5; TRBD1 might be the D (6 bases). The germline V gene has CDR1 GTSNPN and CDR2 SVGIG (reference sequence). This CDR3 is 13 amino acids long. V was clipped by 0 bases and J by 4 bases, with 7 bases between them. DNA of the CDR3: TGTGCCTGGAGTGTACAGGGAAATCAGCCCCAGCATTTT. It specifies CAWSVQGNQPQHF.

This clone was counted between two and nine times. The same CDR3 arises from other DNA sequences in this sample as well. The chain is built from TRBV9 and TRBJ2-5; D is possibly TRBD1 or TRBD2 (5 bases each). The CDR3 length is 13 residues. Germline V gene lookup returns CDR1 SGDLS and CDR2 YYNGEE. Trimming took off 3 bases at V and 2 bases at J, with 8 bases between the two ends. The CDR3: CASSGGPQETQYF. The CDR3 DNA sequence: TGTGCCAGCAGCGGGGGACCACAAGAGACCCAGTACTTC.

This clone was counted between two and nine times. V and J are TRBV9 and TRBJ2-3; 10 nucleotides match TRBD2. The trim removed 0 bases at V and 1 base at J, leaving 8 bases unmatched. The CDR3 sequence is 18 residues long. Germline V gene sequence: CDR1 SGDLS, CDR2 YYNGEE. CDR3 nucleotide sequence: TGTGCCAGCAGCGTAGCGGCTAGCGGGGGCGGCGGCACAGATACGCAGTATTTT. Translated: CASSVAASGGGGTDTQYF. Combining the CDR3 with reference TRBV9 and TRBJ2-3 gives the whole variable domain DSGVTQTPKHLITATGQRVTLRCSPRSGDLSVYWYQQSLDQGLQFLIQYYNGEERAKGNILERFSAQQFPDLHSELNLSSLELGDSALYFCASSVAASGGGGTDTQYFGPGTRLTVL.

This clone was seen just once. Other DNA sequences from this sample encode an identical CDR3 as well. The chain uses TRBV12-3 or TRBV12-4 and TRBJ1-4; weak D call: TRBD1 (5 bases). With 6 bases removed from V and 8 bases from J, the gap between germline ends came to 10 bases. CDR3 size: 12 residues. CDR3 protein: CASRGGSEKLFF. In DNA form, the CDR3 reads TGTGCCAGCAGGGGGGGGTCCGAAAAACTGTTTTTT.

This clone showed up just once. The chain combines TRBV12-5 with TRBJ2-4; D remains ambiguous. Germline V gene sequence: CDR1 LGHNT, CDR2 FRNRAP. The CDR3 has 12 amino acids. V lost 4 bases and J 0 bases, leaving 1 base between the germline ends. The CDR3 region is CASGSAKNIQYF. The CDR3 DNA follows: TGTGCTAGTGGTTCAGCCAAAAACATTCAGTACTTC.

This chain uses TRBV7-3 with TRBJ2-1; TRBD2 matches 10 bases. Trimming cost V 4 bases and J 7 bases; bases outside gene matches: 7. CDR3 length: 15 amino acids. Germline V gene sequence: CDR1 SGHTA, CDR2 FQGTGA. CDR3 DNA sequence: TGTGCCAGCAGCTCTCGGGCTAGCGGGGGAAATGAGCAGTTCTTC. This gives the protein CASSSRASGGNEQFF. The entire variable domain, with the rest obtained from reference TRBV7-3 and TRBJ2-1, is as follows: GAGVSQTPSNKVTEKGKYVELRCDPISGHTALYWYRQSLGQGPEFLIYFQGTGAADDSGLPNDRFFAVRPEGSVSTLKIQRTERGDSAVYLCASSSRASGGNEQFFGPGTRLTVL.

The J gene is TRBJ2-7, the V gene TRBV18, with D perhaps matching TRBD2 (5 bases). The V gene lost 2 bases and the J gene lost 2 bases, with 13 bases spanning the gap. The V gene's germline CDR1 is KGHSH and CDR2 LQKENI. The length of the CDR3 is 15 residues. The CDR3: CASSPGRTGTYEQYF. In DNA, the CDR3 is TGTGCCAGCTCACCAGGACGGACGGGGACCTACGAGCAGTACTTC.

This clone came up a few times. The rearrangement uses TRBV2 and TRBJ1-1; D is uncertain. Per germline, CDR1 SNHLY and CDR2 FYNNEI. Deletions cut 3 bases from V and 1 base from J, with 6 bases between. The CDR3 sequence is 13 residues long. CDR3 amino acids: CASSEDGNTEAFF. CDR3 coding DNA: TGTGCCAGCAGTGAGGACGGGAACACTGAAGCTTTCTTT.

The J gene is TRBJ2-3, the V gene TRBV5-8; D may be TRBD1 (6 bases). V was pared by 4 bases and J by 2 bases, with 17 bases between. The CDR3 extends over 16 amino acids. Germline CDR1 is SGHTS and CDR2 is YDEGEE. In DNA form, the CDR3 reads TGTGCCAGCAGCGAAGGACAGTGGCGCTACACAGATACGCAGTATTTT. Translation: CASSEGQWRYTDTQYF.

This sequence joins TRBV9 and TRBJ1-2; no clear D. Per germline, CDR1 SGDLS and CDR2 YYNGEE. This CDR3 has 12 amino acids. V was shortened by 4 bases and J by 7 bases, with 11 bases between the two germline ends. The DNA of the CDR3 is TGTGCCAGCAGCAATAAGGACCGTGGCTACACCTTC. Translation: CASSNKDRGYTF.